A single sample gave rise to the 16 T cell receptor beta chains below, sequenced in a study of cytomegalovirus exposure and HLA in healthy donors. Assay used: immunoSEQ multiplex PCR; TCRdb lists only in-frame clones, some missing. The table records 150,000 or so clones, about 89% of them present only once. The sample taken for sequencing was PBMCs. These receptors came from a woman aged 18-29 years in good health and CMV-seropositive.

V usage is TRBV29-1 and J usage is TRBJ2-1; 10 positions match TRBD2. With 4 bases clipped from V and 6 bases from J, the junction kept 6 bases outside the gene matches. Germline CDR1 reads SQVTM; CDR2 reads ANQGSEA. The CDR3 covers 14 residues. The CDR3 bases are TGCAGCGTTGTTCCTAGCGGGAGTTTCAATGAGCAGTTCTTC. Its translation is CSVVPSGSFNEQFF.

The gene calls are TRBV6-1 and TRBJ2-7, with TRBD1 matching 8 bases. The CDR3 is 13 residues long. The V gene's germline CDR1 is MNHNS and CDR2 SASEGT. V dropped 8 bases and J dropped 3; count of bases not matched to a gene: 6. The CDR3 sequence is CASDRGRLYEQYF. The DNA for the CDR3 is TGTGCCAGCGACAGGGGTCGACTCTACGAGCAGTACTTC.

The rearrangement links TRBV11-3 to TRBJ2-2; 9 nucleotides line up with TRBD1. Per germline, CDR1 SGHNT and CDR2 YENEEA. This CDR3 is 14 amino acids long. Losses at the gene ends were 6 bases for V and 4 bases for J; bases not matched to a gene: 3. The CDR3, as DNA: TGTGCCAGCAGGGGGGACAGGGCCACCGGGGAGCTGTTTTTT. Translating gives CASRGDRATGELFF.

The chain recombines TRBV7-8 with TRBJ1-2, with D uncertain. The CDR3 has 12 residues. V gave up 4 bases and J gave up 3 bases, with 6 bases separating them. Germline V gives CDR1 SGHVS, CDR2 FQNEAQ. CDR3 coding DNA: TGTGCCAGCAGCTCGAGAGACTATGGCTACACCTTC. It translates to CASSSRDYGYTF.

The chain carries TRBV14 and TRBJ2-4, with 10 nucleotides matching TRBD2. The germline gives CDR1 SGHDN, CDR2 FVKESK. The trim removed 0 bases at V and 1 base at J, leaving 3 bases unmatched. The CDR3 loop spans 17 amino acids. For the CDR3, the DNA is TGTGCCAGCAGCCAAGACTTTAGCGGGAGGGCCAAAAACATTCAGTACTTC. It is translated as CASSQDFSGRAKNIQYF.

The rearrangement uses TRBV6-1 and TRBJ2-7, with D hard to call. Germline lookup yields CDR1 MNHNS and CDR2 SASEGT. V was pared by 2 bases and J by 1 base, with 9 bases between. This CDR3 is 14 amino acids long. CDR3 DNA sequence: TGTGCCAGCAGTGAACATTCGCTATCCTACGAGCAGTACTTC. As protein: CASSEHSLSYEQYF.

V and J are TRBV7-2 and TRBJ2-3; 9 bases match TRBD1. Germline-derived CDR1 and CDR2 are SGHTA and FQGNSA. The CDR3 runs 16 residues. V trimming: 5 bases; J trimming: 0 bases; junction bases outside the gene matches: 6. The chain's CDR3 is CASSPGTGSSTDTQYF. The CDR3 DNA follows: TGTGCCAGCAGCCCGGGGACAGGGAGTAGCACAGATACGCAGTATTTT.

The V and J genes are TRBV7-2 and TRBJ2-7; 7 nucleotides align to TRBD1. The CDR3 runs 14 residues. V trimming: 5 bases; J trimming: 5 bases; junction bases outside the gene matches: 9. Germline loops: CDR1 SGHTA, CDR2 FQGNSA. DNA of the CDR3: TGTGCCAGCAGCCCGGGACAGAGGTACGACGAGCAGTACTTC. This gives the protein CASSPGQRYDEQYF.

The genes are TRBV21-1 and TRBJ1-2. TRBV21-1 is shown as a pseudogene. This CDR3 comprises 16 residues. The CDR3 loop reads CASSRGGSKKDYGYTF. The CDR3 region has the DNA TGTGCCAGCAGCAGGGGGGGCTCCAAGAAGGACTATGGCTACACCTTC.

V is TRBV6-4 and J is TRBJ2-6; D gene ambiguous. The length of the CDR3 is 16 residues. Germline CDR1 reads MRHNA; CDR2 reads SNTAGT. V lost 8 bases and J 0 bases, leaving 14 bases between the germline ends. The CDR3 sequence: CASSGSFSSGANVLTF. The CDR3 DNA follows: TGTGCCAGCTCCGGGTCCTTCTCCTCTGGGGCCAACGTCCTGACTTTC.

The J gene is TRBJ2-1, the V gene TRBV6-1; the D is unclear. V was clipped by 5 bases and J by 0 bases, with 8 bases between them. Germline assignment: CDR1 MNHNS and CDR2 SASEGT. The CDR3 is made up of 14 amino acids. DNA of the CDR3: TGTGCCAGCAGTATCAGTTACTCCTACAATGAGCAGTTCTTC. This codes for CASSISYSYNEQFF.

This chain links TRBV5-1 with TRBJ2-7, with a tentative D call TRBD2 (5 bases). Trimming removed 4 bases at V and 1 base at J, with 9 bases between. This CDR3 comprises 13 residues. Germline V gives CDR1 SGHRS, CDR2 YFSETQ. The CDR3 sequence is CASSPEGSYEQYF. In nucleotides, the CDR3 is TGCGCCAGCAGCCCCGAGGGTTCCTACGAGCAGTACTTC.

This chain connects TRBV11-3 to TRBJ2-4; no reliable D call. Looked up from germline, CDR1 is SGHNT and CDR2 is YENEEA. V was clipped by 4 bases and J by 0 bases, with 10 bases between them. The CDR3 loop spans 15 amino acids. The CDR3 reads CASSSQVLAKNIQYF. The CDR3 DNA reads TGTGCCAGCAGCTCCCAGGTCCTAGCCAAAAACATTCAGTACTTC.

At least ten counts were recorded for this clone. DNA for the CDR3: TGTGCCAGCAGTGAGCGGGAGGGCACAGATACGCAGTATTTT. Translation: CASSEREGTDTQYF. The chain recombines TRBV6-4 with TRBJ2-3; 8 bases match TRBD2. V gave up 3 bases and J gave up 1 base; unmatched junction bases: 0. CDR1 and CDR2 from the germline V gene are MRHNA and SNTAGT. The CDR3 length is 14 residues.

The chain joins TRBV11-3 to TRBJ2-4, with 7 positions matching TRBD1. Germline CDR1 is SGHNT and CDR2 is YENEEA. This CDR3 region has 16 residues. The V gene end was trimmed by 2 bases and the J gene end by 0 bases; junction bases not matched to a gene: 4. CDR3 DNA sequence: TGTGCCAGCAGCTTAAACAGGGGCCTAGCCAAAAACATTCAGTACTTC. Its translation is CASSLNRGLAKNIQYF.

The J gene is TRBJ1-3, the V gene TRBV30, with a weak D call TRBD1 (6 bases). CDR3 length equals 14 residues. Germline V CDR1 and CDR2: GTSNPN, SVGIG (reference sequence). With 0 bases removed from V and 2 bases from J, the gap between germline ends came to 8 bases. The CDR3 sequence is CAWSVTGPGNTIYF. The DNA of the CDR3 is TGTGCCTGGAGTGTAACAGGGCCTGGAAACACCATATATTTT.